This T cell receptor beta chain was sequenced in a study of shared clonotypes between healthy human individuals. Profiled with immunoSEQ multiplex PCR; TCRdb holds only in-frame clones, not every one. The sample has over a million clones; 75% to 85% are singletons. The TCR sequence derives from a man between 18 and 29 years old in good health. Some clones in this sample may be carry-over from other donors' samples. Specimen: memory CD4+ T cells from PBMCs. The subset was: CD45RA-negative fraction.

CDR3 nucleotides: TGTGCCACGGCCGGGGCGAACACCGGGGAGCTGTTTTTT. Protein product: CATAGANTGELFF. The J gene is TRBJ2-2, the V gene TRBV18; maybe TRBD2 (5 bases). CDR1 is KGHSH, CDR2 LQKENI, per germline. The CDR3 loop spans 13 amino acids. V lost 10 bases and J lost 0, with 9 bases in between.